These 15 T cell receptor beta chains originate from one sample sequenced in a study of T cell responses to AZD1222 COVID-19 vaccine. Assay used: immunoSEQ multiplex PCR; TCRdb lists only in-frame clones, some missing. The data contain about 120,000 clones, around 90% of them singletons. Here the sequenced sample was peripheral blood, taken 28 days after the second AZD1222 dose. The receptors were gathered from an adult who received the AZD1222 COVID-19 vaccine.

The V gene is TRBV5-1, the J gene TRBJ1-2; tentative D call: TRBD1 (5 bases). The V gene lost 1 base and the J gene lost 4 bases, with 11 bases spanning the gap. Germline V gene lookup returns CDR1 SGHRS and CDR2 YFSETQ. The CDR3 spans 14 residues. The CDR3 loop reads CASSLSLQVYGYTF. The CDR3 bases are TGCGCCAGCAGCTTGTCCCTACAGGTCTATGGCTACACCTTC.

The chain is built from TRBV6-6 and TRBJ1-3; D not resolved. The CDR3 length is 14 residues. V lost 5 bases and J lost 0, with 8 bases in between. Germline CDR1 MNHNY, CDR2 SVGAGI (reference sequence). CDR3 protein: CASSRPASGNTIYF. CDR3 DNA sequence: TGTGCCAGCAGTAGGCCAGCCTCTGGAAACACCATATATTTT.

This clone was seen more than once but under ten times. The CDR3 spells CASSPPWGRTGSSGNTIYF. The CDR3 bases are TGTGCCAGCAGCCCCCCCTGGGGAAGGACAGGGTCCTCTGGAAACACCATATATTTT. The V and J genes are TRBV21-1 and TRBJ1-3; TRBD1 is the table's D call and was not checked against the DNA. TRBV21-1 has pseudogene status. The CDR3 has 19 amino acids.

The rearrangement joins TRBV29-1 to TRBJ2-4, with D uncertain. Trimming left V 6 bases short and J 0 bases short, with 9 bases between. The V gene's germline CDR1 is SQVTM and CDR2 ANQGSEA. This CDR3 has 13 residues. CDR3 in DNA: TGCAGCGTAAACCTTGCAGCCAAAAACATTCAGTACTTC. It codes for CSVNLAAKNIQYF.

The V gene is TRBV30, the J gene TRBJ1-1; possibly TRBD1 for D (6 bases). The CDR3 contains 14 residues. Germline assignment: CDR1 GTSNPN and CDR2 SVGIG (reference sequence). Trimming removed 0 bases at V and 5 bases at J, with 13 bases between. CDR3 protein: CAWSVTQGETEAFF. CDR3 DNA sequence: TGTGCCTGGAGTGTAACACAGGGAGAAACTGAAGCTTTCTTT.

This sequence joins TRBV28 and TRBJ1-6; 7 positions agree with TRBD1. The ends lost 7 bases at V and 6 bases at J; junction bases unmatched: 3. Germline CDR1 and CDR2: MDHEN and SYDVKM. CDR3 length: 13 amino acids. The CDR3 reads CASKTGSNSPLHF. CDR3 in DNA: TGTGCCAGCAAGACAGGGAGTAATTCACCCCTCCACTTT.

The table lists this clone with a few counts. V usage is TRBV5-1 and J usage is TRBJ2-7, with TRBD1 matching over 9 bases. The V and J ends lost 0 bases and 4 bases, in that order; junction bases with no gene match: 5. CDR3 length: 15 amino acids. Germline lookup yields CDR1 SGHRS and CDR2 YFSETQ. The CDR3 DNA sequence: TGCGCCAGCAGCTTGGGCATGGGACAGGGTTACGAGCAGTACTTC. Residues: CASSLGMGQGYEQYF.

The rearrangement joins TRBV5-8 to TRBJ1-5, with D tentatively TRBD1 (5 bases). Per the germline V gene, CDR1 is SGHTS and CDR2 is YDEGEE. This CDR3 is built from 16 residues. V lost 3 bases to trimming and J lost 0 bases, with 13 bases between them. The CDR3 loop is CASSSWGRDSNQPQHF. The CDR3 DNA is TGTGCCAGCAGCTCATGGGGCCGGGATAGCAATCAGCCCCAGCATTTT.

This clone was observed at least ten times. The rearrangement joins TRBV7-8 to TRBJ2-1; 8 positions agree with TRBD2. This CDR3 has 14 residues. Germline CDR1 SGHVS, CDR2 FQNEAQ. J was trimmed by 10 bases and V by 5 bases; bases with no gene match: 10. As DNA, the CDR3 is TGTGCCAGCAGCGAGGGGACTAGTGGGGGGGAGCAGTTCTTC. It translates to CASSEGTSGGEQFF.

The rearrangement joins TRBV13 to TRBJ1-3; D call uncertain. V was pared by 4 bases and J by 0 bases, with 7 bases between. CDR1 PRHDT and CDR2 FYEKMQ come from the germline V gene (reference sequence). The CDR3 runs 14 residues. The CDR3 is CASSSMGSGNTIYF. For the CDR3, the DNA is TGTGCCAGCAGCTCTATGGGCTCTGGAAACACCATATATTTT.

The chain links TRBV7-2 to TRBJ1-2; 11 nucleotides line up with TRBD1. This CDR3 has 16 amino acids. Germline V gene lookup returns CDR1 SGHTA and CDR2 FQGNSA. V was clipped by 2 bases and J by 7 bases; unmatched bases: 9. The CDR3 DNA reads as TGTGCCAGCAGCTTAAATCCGGGACAGGGGGAGGTTGGCTACACCTTC. The encoded protein is CASSLNPGQGEVGYTF.

This clone has more than one count but fewer than ten. For the CDR3, the DNA is TGTGCCAGCAGCTTTCGGGGGAAGAACACTGAAGCTTTCTTT. It yields the protein CASSFRGKNTEAFF. This chain links TRBV7-8 with TRBJ1-1; perhaps TRBD1 as D (5 bases). Germline V CDR1 and CDR2: SGHVS, FQNEAQ. V dropped 3 bases and J dropped 1 base, with 9 bases sitting between them. CDR3 length equals 14 residues.

This clone was recorded a few times. CDR3 in amino acids: CASSYTGQDLTGYTF. CDR3 bases: TGTGCCAGCAGCTATACAGGACAGGACCTTACGGGCTACACCTTC. The chain recombines TRBV28 with TRBJ1-2; 7 positions agree with TRBD1. The CDR3 totals 15 residues. V shed 6 bases, J shed 8 bases, and the junction held 15 bases outside the gene matches. CDR1 is MDHEN and CDR2 is SYDVKM in the germline V gene.

The rearrangement links TRBV6-5 to TRBJ1-3; TRBD1 matches at 7 bases. The CDR3 length is 14 residues. The J segment lost 0 bases and the V segment lost 6 bases, leaving 2 bases of the junction unmatched. CDR1 MNHEY and CDR2 SVGAGI come from the germline V gene. The CDR3 loop reads CASRRDSSGNTIYF. The CDR3 DNA reads TGTGCCAGCAGACGGGACAGCTCTGGAAACACCATATATTTT.

This chain connects TRBV7-8 to TRBJ1-1; D may be TRBD1 (6 bases). The V gene lost 3 bases and the J gene lost 2 bases, with 13 bases spanning the gap. The CDR3 has 15 amino acids. CDR1 and CDR2 from the germline V gene are SGHVS and FQNEAQ. This CDR3 reads CASSFPDRANTEAFF. For the CDR3, the DNA is TGTGCCAGCAGCTTCCCGGACAGAGCAAACACTGAAGCTTTCTTT. The full variable domain, its missing parts supplied by reference TRBV7-8 and TRBJ1-1, is GAGVSQSPRYKVAKRGQDVALRCDPISGHVSLFWYQQALGQGPEFLTYFQNEAQLDKSGLPSDRFFAERPEGSVSTLKIQRTQQEDSAVYLCASSFPDRANTEAFFGQGTRLTVV.